Following are 21 T cell receptor beta chains from one sample sequenced in a study of blood T cell repertoires in COVID-19. Measured with immunoSEQ multiplex PCR; TCRdb has only the in-frame clones, and not every one. The data contain some 150,000 clones, 70% to 85% of them singletons. The source material was PBMCs or T cells enriched from blood (not recorded which). These receptors were obtained from a woman between 18 and 29 years old who had been exposed to COVID-19.

The chain combines TRBV6-5 with TRBJ2-7; 7 bases line up with TRBD2. There are 15 residues in the CDR3. After removal of 0 bases from V and 7 bases from J, the junction contained 9 bases not matched to a gene. CDR1 MNHEY and CDR2 SVGAGI come from the germline V gene. The CDR3 is CASSYSGGSALEQYF. CDR3 DNA: TGTGCCAGCAGTTACTCGGGGGGGAGCGCTCTGGAGCAGTACTTC.

V is TRBV11-2 and J is TRBJ1-1, with D maybe TRBD1 (5 bases). The CDR3 has 13 residues. V lost 7 bases and J 2 bases, leaving 11 bases between the germline ends. The germline V gene has CDR1 SGHAT and CDR2 FQNNGV. The CDR3, as DNA: TGTGCCAGCACCTCCGGGGGAAACACTGAAGCTTTCTTT. The encoded protein is CASTSGGNTEAFF.

The CDR3 region is CASSEVGQGHLGKNIQYF. In DNA form, the CDR3 reads TGTGCCAGCAGTGAGGTGGGACAGGGACACCTTGGCAAAAACATTCAGTACTTC. The chain combines TRBV6-1 with TRBJ2-4; 9 nucleotides agree with TRBD1. The germline gives CDR1 MNHNS, CDR2 SASEGT. This CDR3 has 18 residues. V was clipped by 3 bases and J by 3 bases; unmatched bases: 12.

This clone appeared once. The chain couples TRBV30 to TRBJ2-3, with 10 nucleotides matching TRBD2. This CDR3 contains 15 residues. V trimming: 1 base; J trimming: 4 bases; junction bases outside the gene matches: 5. CDR1 and CDR2 (germline): GTSNPN, SVGIG (reference sequence). CDR3 DNA: TGTGCCTGGAGTGGTACTAGCGGGATTGCAGATACGCAGTATTTT. Translated, it gives CAWSGTSGIADTQYF.

The J gene is TRBJ2-1, the V gene TRBV30; a possible D gene is TRBD1 (6 bases). The CDR3 is 15 amino acids. Trimming left V 4 bases short and J 8 bases short, with 21 bases between. Per germline, CDR1 GTSNPN and CDR2 SVGIG (reference sequence). The CDR3 coding sequence is TGTGCCTGGAACAGGGACGCACGAACTTCCTATGAGCAGTTCTTC. Translated, it gives CAWNRDARTSYEQFF.

The rearrangement uses TRBV20-1 and TRBJ2-5; 7 nucleotides align to TRBD1. The CDR3 length is 14 residues. Germline loops: CDR1 DFQATT, CDR2 SNEGSKA (reference sequence). Trimming at V came to 3 bases and at J to 3 bases, leaving 7 bases not matched to a gene. The CDR3 protein is CSASYQGVKETQYF. DNA of the CDR3: TGCAGTGCTAGTTACCAGGGGGTGAAAGAGACCCAGTACTTC.

The V call is TRBV30, the J call TRBJ2-1; D is unclear. Germline V gene lookup returns CDR1 GTSNPN and CDR2 SVGIG (reference sequence). CDR3 size: 16 residues. Trimming cost V 0 bases and J 0 bases, with 12 bases left between them. CDR3 sequence: CAWSVPVTRSYNEQFF. The CDR3 region has the DNA TGTGCCTGGAGTGTACCCGTCACTCGCTCCTACAATGAGCAGTTCTTC.

The rearrangement links TRBV3-1 (or the pseudogene TRBV3-2) to TRBJ2-5, with a possible D match to TRBD1 (6 bases). V shed 0 bases and J shed 3 bases, with 17 bases lying between them. The CDR3 has 17 amino acids. Germline V lookup: CDR1 LGHDT, CDR2 YNNKEL (reference sequence). CDR3 nucleotides: TGTGCCAGCAGCCAAGAGGGGGCTAGTAGGGGCGAAGAGACCCAGTACTTC. It is translated as CASSQEGASRGEETQYF.

The chain employs TRBV7-9 and TRBJ2-7; 8 bases are shared with TRBD2. V shed 7 bases and J 7 bases; nucleotides not matched to a gene: 9. The CDR3 runs to 13 residues. The V gene's germline CDR1 is SEHNR and CDR2 FQNEAQ (reference sequence). This CDR3 is CASNPGGRREQYF. The CDR3 DNA reads TGTGCCAGCAACCCGGGGGGGAGAAGAGAGCAGTACTTC.

The V call is TRBV5-5, the J call TRBJ1-2; D may be TRBD1 (5 bases). This CDR3 has 13 residues. Per germline, CDR1 SGHKS and CDR2 YYEKEE (reference sequence). Deletions cut 2 bases from V and 2 bases from J, with 7 bases between. The CDR3 DNA is TGTGCCAGCAGCTTCCGGGGGAACTATGGCTACACCTTC. Translation: CASSFRGNYGYTF.

J is TRBJ2-5 and V is TRBV28, with D perhaps matching TRBD2 (6 bases). Germline CDR1 MDHEN, CDR2 SYDVKM. The CDR3 is 14 residues long. V lost 6 bases to trimming and J lost 2 bases, with 13 bases between them. CDR3 nucleotides: TGTGCCAGCAGCCACGGCGGGGATCAAGAGACCCAGTACTTC. It encodes CASSHGGDQETQYF.

The CDR3, as DNA: TGTGCCAGCAGTTACGGCCGGACAGGGGGAGGCCGTCAGCCCCAGCATTTT. Its translation: CASSYGRTGGGRQPQHF. The chain has TRBV6-2 or TRBV6-3 and TRBJ1-5, with TRBD1 identical over 10 bases. The V gene's germline CDR1 is MNHEY and CDR2 SVGEGT. The CDR3 sequence is 17 residues long. J gave up 6 bases and V 2 bases, and 10 bases lay outside the gene matches.

CDR3 amino acids: CASSPTGGNSPLHF. CDR3 in DNA: TGTGCCAGCTCACCCACTGGAGGGAATTCACCCCTCCACTTT. The J gene is TRBJ1-6, the V gene TRBV18; no clear D. V gave up 3 bases and J gave up 7 bases, with 10 bases separating them. CDR1 and CDR2 (germline): KGHSH, LQKENI. The CDR3 length is 14 residues.

This clone appeared once. The chain has TRBV9 and TRBJ1-2; TRBD1 is a possible D gene (5 bases). V was cut by 0 bases and J by 6 bases, with 9 bases left in between. From germline, CDR1 is SGDLS and CDR2 YYNGEE. The CDR3 has 13 residues. The CDR3 reads CASSVDGGDGYTF. In nucleotides, the CDR3 is TGTGCCAGCAGCGTAGATGGGGGGGATGGCTACACCTTC. The full variable domain, with the rest looked up from reference TRBV9 and TRBJ1-2, is DSGVTQTPKHLITATGQRVTLRCSPRSGDLSVYWYQQSLDQGLQFLIQYYNGEERAKGNILERFSAQQFPDLHSELNLSSLELGDSALYFCASSVDGGDGYTFGSGTRLTVV.

This clone was counted once. V gene TRBV6-2 or TRBV6-3 combines with J gene TRBJ1-2; TRBD1 might be the D (5 bases). The CDR3 length is 14 residues. Per the germline V gene, CDR1 is MNHEY and CDR2 is SVGEGT. The germline V and J ends were trimmed by 6 bases and 8 bases, with 19 bases remaining between them. The CDR3 here is CASSNLGGDRGYTF. CDR3 nucleotides: TGTGCCAGCAGCAACCTCGGGGGGGATAGAGGCTACACCTTC.

This clone has at least ten counts. The chain is built from TRBV4-3 and TRBJ2-1; TRBD2 matches at 8 bases. J was trimmed by 14 bases and V by 3 bases; bases with no gene match: 12. The CDR3 contains 14 residues. The germline V gene encodes CDR1 LGHNA and CDR2 YSLEER. The CDR3 sequence: CASSHHRQRGNKFF. CDR3 DNA sequence: TGCGCCAGCAGCCACCATCGACAGCGGGGGAATAAGTTCTTC.

The V call is TRBV3-1 (or the pseudogene TRBV3-2), the J call TRBJ2-5, with D perhaps matching TRBD1 (6 bases). The CDR3 spans 14 residues. V lost 1 base, J lost 3 bases, and 9 bases lay in between. The germline V gene encodes CDR1 LGHDT and CDR2 YNNKEL (reference sequence). The chain's CDR3 is CASSQARGKETQYF. For the CDR3, the DNA is TGTGCCAGCAGCCAAGCTAGGGGGAAAGAGACCCAGTACTTC.

In regard to this clone: An end of the junction differs from the germline gene, which may be a read error. The gene calls are TRBV28 and TRBJ1-2; no definite D call. CDR1 is MDHEN, CDR2 SYDVKM, per germline. This CDR3 has 12 residues. The CDR3 nucleotides are TGTGCCAGCAGCCTCGGAACCCGGGAACCTCACTTC. Its translation: CASSLGTREPHF.

V is TRBV18 and J is TRBJ1-3; the D is unclear. The CDR3 covers 14 residues. The germline V gene has CDR1 KGHSH and CDR2 LQKENI. Trimming pared 3 bases from V and 6 bases from J, leaving 12 bases between. As DNA, the CDR3 is TGTGCCAGCTCACCCGTCCCCCGAGAAAACACCATATATTTT. This codes for CASSPVPRENTIYF.

This clone was seen a few times. The chain recombines TRBV30 with TRBJ1-6; D is unclear. Germline V gives CDR1 GTSNPN, CDR2 SVGIG (reference sequence). The CDR3 covers 13 residues. V was clipped by 2 bases and J by 10 bases, with 12 bases between them. This CDR3 is CAWSMGAGSPLHF. CDR3 sequence (DNA): TGTGCCTGGAGTATGGGCGCGGGGTCACCCCTCCACTTT.

V is TRBV27 and J is TRBJ2-3; maybe TRBD1 (5 bases). Trimming pared 6 bases from V and 4 bases from J, leaving 8 bases between. Germline V gene sequence: CDR1 MNHEY, CDR2 SMNVEV (reference sequence). This CDR3 has 12 residues. In DNA, the CDR3 is TGTGCCAGCAGCAAGGGGTCAGATACGCAGTATTTT. It encodes CASSKGSDTQYF.